The clone carrying this T cell receptor beta chain was seen many times. Its antigen is not known. TCRdb re-processed the PCR reads through MiXCR. Of about 90,000 clones listed, around 7.8% were seen once; the top ten hold around 8.8%. No patient had received any treatment before thyroid surgery. This sample is part of a study of metastatic and nonmetastatic thyroid tumors. Study at large: Blood and tumor or nodule tissue repertoires from malignant and benign thyroid patients were compared.

Study-wide findings and caveats: As reported, TCR beta diversity in blood and tumor was significantly higher in malignant thyroid tumors than in benign nodules.

The CDR3 runs 12 residues. V was cut by 8 bases and J by 3 bases, with 11 bases left in between. CDR1 and CDR2 from the germline V gene are MDHEN and SYDVKM. The chain links TRBV28 to TRBJ2-7; D is possibly TRBD2 (6 bases). The receptor's source is a female donor with papillary thyroid cancer or a benign thyroid nodule (not recorded which). Some clones in this sample may be carry-over from other donors' samples. Sequenced: blood. The CDR3 is CASRGNIYEQYF. The CDR3 nucleotides read TGTGCCAGCCGGGGGAATATCTACGAGCAGTACTTC.